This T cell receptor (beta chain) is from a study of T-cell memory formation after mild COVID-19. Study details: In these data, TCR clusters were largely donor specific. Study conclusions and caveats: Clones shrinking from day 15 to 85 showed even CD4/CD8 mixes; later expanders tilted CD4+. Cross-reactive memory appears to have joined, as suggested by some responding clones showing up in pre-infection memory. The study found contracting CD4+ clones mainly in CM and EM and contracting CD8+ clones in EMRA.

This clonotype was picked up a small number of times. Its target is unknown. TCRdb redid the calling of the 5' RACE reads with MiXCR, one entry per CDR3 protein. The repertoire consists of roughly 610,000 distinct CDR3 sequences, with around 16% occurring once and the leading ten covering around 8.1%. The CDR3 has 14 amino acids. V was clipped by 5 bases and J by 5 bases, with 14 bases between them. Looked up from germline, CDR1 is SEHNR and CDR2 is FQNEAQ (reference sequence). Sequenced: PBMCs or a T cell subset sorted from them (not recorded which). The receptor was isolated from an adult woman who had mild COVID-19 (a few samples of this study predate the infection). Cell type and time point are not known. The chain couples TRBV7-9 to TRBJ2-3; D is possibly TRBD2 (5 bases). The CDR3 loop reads CASSRLGEGDTQYF. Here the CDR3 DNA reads TGTGCCAGCAGCCGTTTGGGCGAGGGAGATACGCAGTATTTT.